What follows are 20 T cell receptor beta chains derived from one specimen sequenced in a study of spatial heterogeneity in lung cancer (dated by TCRdb to between 2019 and 2020). Receptor amplification or capture employed 5' RACE. Reads for this sample came from a NextSeq 500. TCRdb itself trimmed the public reads at Q25 with fastp, ran MiXCR and retained productive beta chains. For every CDR3 protein sequence, its rows merge into one entry that carries the most common genes and DNA. The table for this sample lists 55,000 to 75,000 distinct CDR3 sequences; approximately 9% of them were counted only once. The ten largest clones capture 1.5% to 2% of the sample. The label giving this sample's time point can be read as: blood at routine non-recurrence follow-up after resection. The specimen comprised PBMCs, sampled at follow-up. Receptors originate from a female donor with early-stage non-small cell lung cancer.

V and J are TRBV2 and TRBJ2-7, with a tentative D call TRBD1 (6 bases). The CDR3 is 17 amino acids. The germline V and J ends were trimmed by 1 base and 3 bases, with 19 bases remaining between them. Germline V gene lookup returns CDR1 SNHLY and CDR2 FYNNEI. The chain's CDR3 is CASSEGYVDSDDYEQYF. CDR3 DNA sequence: TGTGCCAGCAGTGAAGGGTACGTGGACAGTGATGACTACGAGCAGTACTTC.

This clonotype was seen at least ten times. V is TRBV6-6 and J is TRBJ2-7; 7 positions agree with TRBD1. V lost 8 bases to trimming and J lost 4 bases; unmatched junction nucleotides: 11. The CDR3 extends over 14 amino acids. Per germline, CDR1 MNHNY and CDR2 SVGAGI (reference sequence). DNA of the CDR3: TGTGCCAGCTCTTTGGGACAGCACGGGTACGAGCAGTACTTC. Encoded protein: CASSLGQHGYEQYF.

This rearrangement joins TRBV29-1 to TRBJ2-2; TRBD2 matches 10 bases. Germline V gene sequence: CDR1 SQVTM, CDR2 ANQGSEA. CDR3 length equals 17 residues. The V gene end was trimmed by 5 bases and the J gene end by 0 bases; junction bases not matched to a gene: 9. CDR3 bases: TGCAGCGTTAAAGGACTAGCGGAGAATACGAACACCGGGGAGCTGTTTTTT. It codes for CSVKGLAENTNTGELFF.

This clonotype was found many times. The rearrangement links TRBV15 to TRBJ2-5; either TRBD1 or TRBD2 may fit D (5 bases each). The ends were cut back, 0 bases at V and 5 bases at J, with 10 bases in the middle. The CDR3 contains 14 residues. The germline CDR1 and CDR2 sequences are LNHNV and YYDKDF (reference sequence). The CDR3 DNA follows: TGTGCCACCAGCAGAGACCGGGGACCGGAGACCCAGTACTTC. Protein sequence: CATSRDRGPETQYF.

This clonotype has just a few counts. The rearrangement links TRBV3-1 to TRBJ1-1, with D possibly matching TRBD1 (5 bases). Germline V gene sequence: CDR1 LGHDT, CDR2 YNNKEL (reference sequence). Trimming cost V 5 bases and J 2 bases, with 9 bases left between them. This CDR3 region has 13 residues. For the CDR3, the DNA is TGTGCCAGCAGCGACGGGGGAAACACTGAAGCTTTCTTT. Its protein is CASSDGGNTEAFF. The whole variable domain, filled in from reference TRBV3-1 and TRBJ1-1, reads DTAVSQTPKYLVTQMGNDKSIKCEQNLGHDTMYWYKQDSKKFLKIMFSYNNKELIINETVPNRFSPKSPDKAHLNLHINSLELGDSAVYFCASSDGGNTEAFFGQGTRLTVV.

Only a few counts were recorded for this clonotype. The chain uses TRBV5-6 and TRBJ2-4; possibly TRBD1 or TRBD2 for D (5 bases each). Trimming removed 4 bases from V and 4 bases from J, with 15 bases in between. Germline CDR1 reads SGHDT; CDR2 reads YYEEEE. The CDR3 runs to 15 residues. The CDR3 protein is CASSTWGDYKNIQYF. As DNA, the CDR3 is TGTGCCAGCAGCACGTGGGGCGACTATAAAAACATTCAGTACTTC. Supplemented by reference TRBV5-6 and TRBJ2-4, the full variable domain reads DAGVTQSPTHLIKTRGQQVTLRCSPKSGHDTVSWYQQALGQGPQFIFQYYEEEERQRGNFPDRFSGHQFPNYSSELNVNALLLGDSALYLCASSTWGDYKNIQYFGAGTRLSVL.

This clonotype has just a few counts. CDR3 sequence (DNA): TGCAGCGTTGAAGGCGGGAGGGCCAATGAGCAGTTCTTC. Protein product: CSVEGGRANEQFF. The gene calls are TRBV29-1 and TRBJ2-1, with TRBD2 matching 9 bases. In germline, CDR1 is SQVTM, CDR2 ANQGSEA. The CDR3 consists of 13 residues. Trimming removed 1 base from V and 6 bases from J; junction bases left unmatched: 1.

In its sample, this clonotype was seen many times. The chain uses TRBV10-3 and TRBJ2-3, with 9 nucleotides matching TRBD1. There are 15 residues in the CDR3. V lost 5 bases and J lost 3; bases outside the gene matches: 6. Germline V gives CDR1 ENHRY, CDR2 SYGVKD. The CDR3 is CAISLGQGGTDTQYF. CDR3 coding DNA: TGTGCCATCAGTTTGGGACAGGGAGGGACAGATACGCAGTATTTT.

This clonotype was seen at least ten times. The chain carries TRBV7-9 and TRBJ2-6; D is possibly TRBD1 or TRBD2 (6 bases each). CDR1 is SEHNR, CDR2 FQNEAQ, per germline (reference sequence). The CDR3 consists of 15 residues. V shed 8 bases and J shed 4 bases, with 15 bases lying between them. CDR3 amino acids: CASSAGGTGANVLTF. DNA of the CDR3: TGTGCCAGCTCCGCCGGGGGCACCGGGGCCAACGTCCTGACTTTC.

This clonotype was seen ten or more times. Compared with germline, one end of the junction differs, possibly owing to a read error. V usage is TRBV14 and J usage is TRBJ2-1; D unresolved. CDR1 and CDR2 from the germline V gene are SGHDN and FVKESK. This CDR3 contains 13 residues. The DNA of the CDR3 is TGTGCCAGCAGCTCCCCGGACGCCTCGACGATCCTCTTC. Amino acids: CASSSPDASTILF.

The rearrangement uses TRBV2 and TRBJ2-5, with TRBD1 as a possible D gene (6 bases). Germline assignment: CDR1 SNHLY and CDR2 FYNNEI. The CDR3 is 15 amino acids. V lost 2 bases and J 4 bases, leaving 14 bases between the germline ends. The CDR3 protein is CASSEWQGRTETQYF. For the CDR3, the DNA is TGTGCCAGCAGTGAATGGCAGGGGCGTACAGAGACCCAGTACTTC.

This clonotype was found many times. The gene calls are TRBV7-9 and TRBJ1-1; no clear D. V lost 2 bases, J lost 8 bases, and 12 bases lay in between. Looked up from germline, CDR1 is SEHNR and CDR2 is FQNEAQ (reference sequence). This CDR3 region has 13 residues. CDR3 sequence: CASSLRTPTEAFF. CDR3 bases: TGTGCCAGCAGCTTACGAACCCCGACAGAAGCTTTCTTT.

In this sample, this clonotype turned up many times. This sequence joins TRBV19 and TRBJ1-2; no clear D gene. Trimming pared 3 bases from V and 6 bases from J, leaving 11 bases between. Germline assignment: CDR1 LNHDA and CDR2 SQIVND (reference sequence). This CDR3 region has 13 residues. The CDR3 bases are TGTGCCAGTAGTATTGTCCAGCACAATGGCTACACCTTC. Translation: CASSIVQHNGYTF.

This chain joins TRBV20-1 and TRBJ2-1, with 13 nucleotides matching TRBD2. The V gene end was trimmed by 7 bases and the J gene end by 8 bases; junction bases not matched to a gene: 17. The germline V gene encodes CDR1 DFQATT and CDR2 SNEGSKA (reference sequence). This CDR3 is 17 amino acids long. The CDR3 DNA reads as TGCAGTGTTACTTCCGGGACTAGCGGGAATATCGGGTATGAGCAGTTCTTC. Protein: CSVTSGTSGNIGYEQFF.

This clonotype was observed a handful of times. V gene TRBV28 combines with J gene TRBJ2-7; D may be TRBD1 (6 bases). CDR1 is MDHEN, CDR2 SYDVKM, per germline. Trimming stripped 5 bases from V and 6 bases from J, with 29 bases between. The CDR3 length is 18 residues. In DNA form, the CDR3 reads TGTGCCAGCAGTCCGCCTAGCCCCAAGACAGGAGAGGGGCGCGAGCAGTACTTC. This translates into CASSPPSPKTGEGREQYF. Filled out from reference TRBV28 and TRBJ2-7, the complete variable domain reads DVKVTQSSRYLVKRTGEKVFLECVQDMDHENMFWYRQDPGLGLRLIYFSYDVKMKEKGDIPEGYSVSREKKERFSLILESASTNQTSMYLCASSPPSPKTGEGREQYFGPGTRLTVT.

This clonotype has at least ten counts. This CDR3 reads CASSYEQGWSYTF. For the CDR3, the DNA is TGTGCCAGCAGTTACGAACAGGGGTGGAGCTACACCTTC. This chain joins TRBV6-2 or TRBV6-3 and TRBJ1-2; 7 bases line up with TRBD1. The trim removed 2 bases at V and 9 bases at J, leaving 6 bases unmatched. This CDR3 comprises 13 residues. Germline V gene sequence: CDR1 MNHEY, CDR2 SVGEGT.

This clonotype was counted a few times. The chain has TRBV20-1 and TRBJ2-1; 8 bases line up with TRBD2. With V trimmed by 5 bases and J by 3 bases, 15 bases remained unmatched. The V gene's germline CDR1 is DFQATT and CDR2 SNEGSKA (reference sequence). The length of the CDR3 is 17 residues. The CDR3: CSASPGHSGILYNEQFF. The CDR3 DNA is TGCAGTGCTTCACCCGGGCATAGCGGGATCCTCTACAATGAGCAGTTCTTC.

This clonotype was seen more than once but under ten times. The chain combines TRBV12-3 or TRBV12-4 with TRBJ2-2; no firm D call. This CDR3 has 13 residues. V was clipped by 6 bases and J by 4 bases, with 9 bases between them. The CDR3 region is CASRTLTTGELFF. DNA for the CDR3: TGTGCCAGCAGAACCTTGACCACCGGGGAGCTGTTTTTT.

This clonotype came up a few times. Because the CDR3 is missing its conserved closing phenylalanine or tryptophan, this is likely a read error. The chain recombines TRBV5-1 with TRBJ2-7; TRBD1 matches 8 bases. J lost 5 bases, V lost 1 base, and 11 bases had no gene match. This CDR3 region has 16 residues. Germline V gene lookup returns CDR1 SGHRS and CDR2 YFSETQ. The CDR3 DNA sequence: TGCGCCAGCAGCTTGAACGTAGGACAGGGAGTGAACGAGCAGTACTTA. Its translation: CASSLNVGQGVNEQYL.

This clonotype has at least ten counts. The chain has TRBV7-9 and TRBJ1-1; D is perhaps TRBD1 (5 bases). The germline V gene has CDR1 SEHNR and CDR2 FQNEAQ (reference sequence). This CDR3 contains 16 residues. The V end lost 4 bases, the J end lost 4 bases, and 19 bases lay between the germline ends. This CDR3 reads CASSSYGIAGSTEAFF. The DNA of the CDR3 is TGTGCCAGCAGCTCATACGGAATAGCAGGGAGCACTGAAGCTTTCTTT. The full variable domain, with the rest looked up from reference TRBV7-9 and TRBJ1-1, is DTGVSQNPRHKITKRGQNVTFRCDPISEHNRLYWYRQTLGQGPEFLTYFQNEAQLEKSRLLSDRFSAERPKGSFSTLEIQRTEQGDSAMYLCASSSYGIAGSTEAFFGQGTRLTVV.